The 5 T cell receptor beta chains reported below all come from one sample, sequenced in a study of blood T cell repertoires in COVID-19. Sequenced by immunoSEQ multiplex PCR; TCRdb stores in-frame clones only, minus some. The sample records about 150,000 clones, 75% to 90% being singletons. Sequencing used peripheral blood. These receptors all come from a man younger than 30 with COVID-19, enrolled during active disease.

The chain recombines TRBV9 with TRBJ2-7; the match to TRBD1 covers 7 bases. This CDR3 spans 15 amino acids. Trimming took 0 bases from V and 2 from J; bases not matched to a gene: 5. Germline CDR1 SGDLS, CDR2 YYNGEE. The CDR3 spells CASSVEGTEAYEQYF. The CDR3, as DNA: TGTGCCAGCAGCGTAGAAGGGACAGAAGCCTACGAGCAGTACTTC.

The CDR3 region has the DNA TGCGCCAGCAGCTTGGACGGACAATCCTACAATGAGCAGTTCTTC. Translating gives CASSLDGQSYNEQFF. The chain combines TRBV5-1 with TRBJ2-1, with D maybe TRBD1 (5 bases). Trimming took off 0 bases at V and 1 base at J, with 8 bases between the two ends. The CDR3 totals 15 residues. Germline V gene sequence: CDR1 SGHRS, CDR2 YFSETQ.

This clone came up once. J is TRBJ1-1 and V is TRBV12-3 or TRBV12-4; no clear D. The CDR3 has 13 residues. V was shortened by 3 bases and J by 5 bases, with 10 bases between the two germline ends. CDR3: CASSFTQRTEAFF. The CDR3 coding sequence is TGTGCCAGCAGTTTTACACAGAGAACTGAAGCTTTCTTT.

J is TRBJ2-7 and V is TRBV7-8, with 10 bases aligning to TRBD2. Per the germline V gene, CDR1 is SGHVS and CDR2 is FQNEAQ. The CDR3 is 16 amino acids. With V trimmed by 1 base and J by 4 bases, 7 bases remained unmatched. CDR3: CASSLETAGGKYEQYF. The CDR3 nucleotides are TGTGCCAGCAGCTTAGAGACAGCGGGAGGGAAATACGAGCAGTACTTC.

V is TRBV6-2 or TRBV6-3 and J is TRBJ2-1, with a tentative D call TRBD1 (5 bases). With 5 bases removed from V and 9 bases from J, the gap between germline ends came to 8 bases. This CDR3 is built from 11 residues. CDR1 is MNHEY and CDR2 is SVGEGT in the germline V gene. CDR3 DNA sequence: TGTGCCAGCAGTAAAGGGGTTGAGCAGTTCTTC. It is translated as CASSKGVEQFF.